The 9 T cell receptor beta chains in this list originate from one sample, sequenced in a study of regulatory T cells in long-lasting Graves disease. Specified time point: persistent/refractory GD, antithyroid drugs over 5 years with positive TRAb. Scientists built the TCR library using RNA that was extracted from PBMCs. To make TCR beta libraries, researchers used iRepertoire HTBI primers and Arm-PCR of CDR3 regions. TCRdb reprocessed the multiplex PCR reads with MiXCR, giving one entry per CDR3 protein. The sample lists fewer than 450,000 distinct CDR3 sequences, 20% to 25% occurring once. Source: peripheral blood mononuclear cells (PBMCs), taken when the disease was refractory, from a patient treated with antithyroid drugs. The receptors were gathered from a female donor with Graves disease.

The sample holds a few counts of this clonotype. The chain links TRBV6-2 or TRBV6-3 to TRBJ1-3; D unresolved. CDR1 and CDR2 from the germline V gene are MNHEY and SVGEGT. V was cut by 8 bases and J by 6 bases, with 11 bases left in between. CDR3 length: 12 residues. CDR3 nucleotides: TGTGCCAGCGCCCGGGTAGTAAACACCATATATTTT. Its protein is CASARVVNTIYF.

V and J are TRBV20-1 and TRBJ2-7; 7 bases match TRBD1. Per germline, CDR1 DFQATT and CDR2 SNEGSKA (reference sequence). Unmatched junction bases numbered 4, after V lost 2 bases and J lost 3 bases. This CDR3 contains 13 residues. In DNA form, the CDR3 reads TGCAGTGCTAGAACTGGACAGGTCTACGAGCAGTACTTC. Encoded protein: CSARTGQVYEQYF.

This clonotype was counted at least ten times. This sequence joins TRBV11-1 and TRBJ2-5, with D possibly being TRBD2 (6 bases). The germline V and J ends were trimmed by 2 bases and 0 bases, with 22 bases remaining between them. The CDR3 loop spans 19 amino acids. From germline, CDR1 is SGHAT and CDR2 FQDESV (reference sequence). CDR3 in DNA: TGTGCCAGCAGCTTAAATTTTTGGCCGGGACTCACGTACCAAGAGACCCAGTACTTC. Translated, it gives CASSLNFWPGLTYQETQYF.

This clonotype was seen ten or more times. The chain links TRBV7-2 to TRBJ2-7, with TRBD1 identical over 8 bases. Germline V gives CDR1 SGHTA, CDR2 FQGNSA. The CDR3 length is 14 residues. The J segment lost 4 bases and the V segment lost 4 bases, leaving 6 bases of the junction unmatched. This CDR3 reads CASSSRTGFYEQYF. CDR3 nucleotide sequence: TGTGCCAGCAGCTCCCGGACAGGGTTTTACGAGCAGTACTTC.

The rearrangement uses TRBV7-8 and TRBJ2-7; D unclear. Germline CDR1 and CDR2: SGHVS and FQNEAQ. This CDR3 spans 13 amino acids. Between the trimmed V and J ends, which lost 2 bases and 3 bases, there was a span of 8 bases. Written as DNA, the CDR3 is TGTGCCAGCAGCTTACTGGCCCACTACGAGCAGTACTTC. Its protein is CASSLLAHYEQYF.

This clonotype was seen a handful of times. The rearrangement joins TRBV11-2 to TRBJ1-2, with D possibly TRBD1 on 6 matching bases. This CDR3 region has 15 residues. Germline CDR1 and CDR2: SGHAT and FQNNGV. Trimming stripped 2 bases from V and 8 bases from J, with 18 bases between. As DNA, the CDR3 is TGTGCCAGCAGCTTAAATTACCCAGGGGACTGGGGCTACACCTTC. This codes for CASSLNYPGDWGYTF.

The CDR3, as DNA: TGTGCCAGCAGCCAATGGACAGGGGGAGAGAGTGAAGCTTTCTTT. It specifies CASSQWTGGESEAFF. This chain connects TRBV3-1 to TRBJ1-1; 10 nucleotides agree with TRBD1. From germline, CDR1 is LGHDT and CDR2 YNNKEL (reference sequence). V lost 2 bases to trimming and J lost 7 bases; unmatched junction nucleotides: 7. The CDR3 runs to 15 residues.

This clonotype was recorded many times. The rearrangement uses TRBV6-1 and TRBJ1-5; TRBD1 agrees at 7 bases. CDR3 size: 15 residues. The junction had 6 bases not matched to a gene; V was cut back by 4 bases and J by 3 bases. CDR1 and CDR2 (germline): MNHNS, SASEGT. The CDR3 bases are TGTGCCAGCAGTGGGAGACAGGGACTCAATCAGCCCCAGCATTTT. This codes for CASSGRQGLNQPQHF.

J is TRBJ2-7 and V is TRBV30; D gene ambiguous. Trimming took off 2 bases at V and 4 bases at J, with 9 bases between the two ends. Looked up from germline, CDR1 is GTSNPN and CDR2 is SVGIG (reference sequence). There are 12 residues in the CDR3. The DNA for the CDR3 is TGTGCCTGGAGTCCAGAGGAATACGAGCAGTACTTC. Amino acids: CAWSPEEYEQYF.